Listed here are 8 T cell receptor beta chains from one sample, sequenced in a study of CD8 T cells in ankylosing spondylitis. TCRdb passed the 5' RACE reads through MiXCR, listing each CDR3 protein once. The sample includes about 400,000 distinct CDR3 sequences, approximately 22% of them seen just once. The sample consisted of blood, either unsorted or a sorted T cell fraction (not recorded which). The receptors stem from a male donor with ankylosing spondylitis or in good health (not recorded which).

This chain connects TRBV20-1 to TRBJ1-5; TRBD1 agrees at 8 bases. The CDR3 runs 15 residues. J was trimmed by 8 bases and V by 0 bases; bases with no gene match: 9. CDR1 and CDR2 from the germline V gene are DFQATT and SNEGSKA (reference sequence). This chain's CDR3 is CSARDVRGLGEPQHF. The CDR3 DNA reads as TGCAGTGCTAGAGATGTCAGGGGGCTCGGGGAGCCCCAGCATTTT.

In this sample, this clonotype turned up a few times. The chain employs TRBV20-1 and TRBJ2-5, with no clear D. Trimming pared 3 bases from V and 3 bases from J, leaving 11 bases between. Germline-derived CDR1 and CDR2 are DFQATT and SNEGSKA (reference sequence). CDR3 length: 13 amino acids. The CDR3 region has the DNA TGCAGTGCTAGTAGTTTCGAAAAAGAGACCCAGTACTTC. This gives the protein CSASSFEKETQYF.

This rearrangement joins TRBV27 to TRBJ1-1; tentatively, D is TRBD1 (5 bases). The CDR3 consists of 16 residues. Germline CDR1 MNHEY, CDR2 SMNVEV (reference sequence). The V and J ends lost 6 bases and 1 base respectively, with 18 bases between them. CDR3 residues: CASRDVKGRGNTEAFF. The CDR3 nucleotides are TGTGCCAGCAGGGATGTAAAGGGGAGGGGGAACACTGAAGCTTTCTTT.

The V call is TRBV20-1, the J call TRBJ2-1; 7 bases fit TRBD2. CDR1 and CDR2 (germline): DFQATT, SNEGSKA (reference sequence). The V gene end was trimmed by 3 bases and the J gene end by 8 bases; junction bases not matched to a gene: 10. This CDR3 spans 14 amino acids. The CDR3 sequence: CSASGGLGPDEQFF. CDR3 nucleotide sequence: TGCAGTGCTAGCGGAGGACTAGGACCGGATGAGCAGTTCTTC.

The sample holds a few counts of this clonotype. The genes are TRBV7-9 and TRBJ2-7, with TRBD2 matching over 8 bases. The CDR3 is 16 amino acids. V trimming: 5 bases; J trimming: 2 bases; junction bases outside the gene matches: 11. Looked up from germline, CDR1 is SEHNR and CDR2 is FQNEAQ (reference sequence). The DNA for the CDR3 is TGTGCCAGCAGCCCACCCGGGAGGGACATACCCTACGAGCAGTACTTC. This encodes CASSPPGRDIPYEQYF.

A word on this clonotype: The junction shows a germline mismatch at one end, possibly a read error. The V call is TRBV20-1, the J call TRBJ2-2, with D possibly being TRBD1 or TRBD2 (6 bases each). The CDR3 has 16 amino acids. CDR1 and CDR2 (germline): DFQATT, SNEGSKA (reference sequence). This chain's CDR3 is CCARDLGGPNTGELFF. The CDR3 DNA reads TGCTGTGCTAGAGATCTAGGGGGGCCGAACACCGGGGAGCTGTTTTTT.

This clonotype turned up a few times. This sequence joins TRBV10-3 and TRBJ2-1; tentative D call: TRBD1 (5 bases). V lost 2 bases and J lost 6, with 11 bases in between. The V gene's germline CDR1 is ENHRY and CDR2 SYGVKD. The CDR3 is 14 amino acids. The CDR3 coding sequence is TGTGCCATCAGTGAGGAGCAGGGTGTCAATGAGCAGTTCTTC. It yields the protein CAISEEQGVNEQFF.

This clonotype was counted a few times. The chain is built from TRBV2 and TRBJ2-5; TRBD1 agrees at 10 bases. This CDR3 is built from 16 residues. CDR1 SNHLY and CDR2 FYNNEI come from the germline V gene. The V and J ends lost 2 bases and 5 bases, in that order; junction bases with no gene match: 8. CDR3 nucleotide sequence: TGTGCCAGCAGTGAACTCCCCGGGACAGGGGACGAGACCCAGTACTTC. It encodes CASSELPGTGDETQYF.